The rows below give T cell receptor beta chains drawn from one sample of a study of neoadjuvant anti-PD-1 for oral cavity cancer. The protocol was immunoSEQ multiplex PCR, while the TCRdb copy is restricted to in-frame clones and leaves out a portion. The sample yields around 68,000 clones, roughly nine tenths seen once. The sequencing used PBMCs, collected after nivolumab (anti-PD-1) treatment. The receptors derive from a person aged 35 to 85 with oral cavity squamous cell carcinoma. CDR3s include the opening cysteine and the closing phenylalanine or tryptophan. D genes are given only for firm matches. Where a row states a size, it is once, few, many or the class of an expanded clone; other rows omit it.

TRBV6-5,-,-,TRBJ2-2,CASSYSWNTGELFF,TGTGCCAGCAGTTACTCGTGGAACACCGGGGAGCTGTTTTTT
TRBV5-1,-,-,TRBJ2-2,CASSFPGRDTGELFF,TGCGCCAGCAGCTTCCCCGGACGGGACACCGGGGAGCTGTTTTTT
TRBV4-1,-,TRBD1,TRBJ1-1,CASSQFGQGNTEAFF,TGCGCCAGCAGCCAATTCGGACAGGGGAACACTGAAGCTTTCTTT
TRBV30,-,TRBD1,TRBJ1-2,CALDGDRGHIKFYYTF,TGTGCCTTGGACGGGGACAGGGGCCATATCAAGTTTTACTACACCTTC
TRBV13,-,-,TRBJ1-5,CASSPNRRQPQHF,TGTGCCAGCAGCCCAAACCGGCGTCAGCCCCAGCATTTT
TRBV7-3,-,-,TRBJ2-5,CASSLNGGYRETQYF,TGTGCCAGCAGCTTAAACGGGGGATATAGGGAGACCCAGTACTTC
TRBV27,once,-,TRBJ2-7,CASSLGSGLSSYEQYF,TGTGCCAGCAGTTTGGGGAGCGGTCTCAGCTCCTACGAGCAGTACTTC
TRBV12-5,once,-,TRBJ1-2,CASGLSEVRGYTF,TGTGCTAGTGGTTTGTCCGAGGTGCGTGGCTACACCTTC
TRBV4-1,few,-,TRBJ1-3,CASSQGWWAGAENTIYF,TGCGCCAGCAGCCAAGGGTGGTGGGCAGGGGCGGAAAACACCATATATTTT
TRBV6-5,-,-,TRBJ1-3,CASRPRNSGNTIYF,TGTGCCAGCAGGCCCAGGAACTCTGGAAACACCATATATTTT
TRBV6-1,-,TRBD1,TRBJ2-1,CASRTGASSYNEQFF,TGTGCCAGCAGAACAGGGGCGAGCTCCTACAATGAGCAGTTCTTC
TRBV28,-,-,TRBJ1-2,CASTMPNMGYTF,TGTGCCAGCACCATGCCCAATATGGGCTACACCTTC
TRBV7-3,-,-,TRBJ2-2,CASSLQGVGTGELFF,TGTGCCAGCAGCTTACAGGGTGTGGGTACCGGGGAGCTGTTTTTT
TRBV2,-,-,TRBJ2-5,CASSRVEGLKTQYF,TGTGCCAGCAGTCGAGTTGAAGGTTTGAAGACCCAGTACTTC
TRBV7-3,-,-,TRBJ2-1,CASNKGFLDEQFF,TGTGCCAGCAACAAGGGGTTTTTGGATGAGCAGTTCTTC